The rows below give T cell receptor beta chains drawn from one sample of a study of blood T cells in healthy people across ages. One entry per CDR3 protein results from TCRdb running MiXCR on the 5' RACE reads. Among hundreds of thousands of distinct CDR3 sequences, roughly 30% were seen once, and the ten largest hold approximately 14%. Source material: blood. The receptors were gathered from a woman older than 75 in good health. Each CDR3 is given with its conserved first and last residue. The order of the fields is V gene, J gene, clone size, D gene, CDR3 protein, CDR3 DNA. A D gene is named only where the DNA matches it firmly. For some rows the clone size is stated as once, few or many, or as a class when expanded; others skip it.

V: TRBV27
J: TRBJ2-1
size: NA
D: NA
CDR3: CASSSDLRSYNEQFF
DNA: TGTGCCAGCAGTTCAGACTTGAGGTCCTACAATGAGCAGTTCTTC

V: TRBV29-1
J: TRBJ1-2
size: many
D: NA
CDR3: CSVEAGGYTF
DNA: TGCAGCGTTGAAGCGGGGGGTTACACCTTC

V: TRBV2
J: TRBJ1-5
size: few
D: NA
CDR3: CASRETTSNQPQHF
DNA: TGTGCCAGCAGGGAGACAACTAGCAATCAGCCCCAGCATTTT

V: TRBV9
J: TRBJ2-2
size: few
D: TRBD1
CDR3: CASSALGQKNTGELFF
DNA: TGTGCCAGCAGCGCGTTGGGACAGAAGAACACCGGGGAGCTGTTTTTT

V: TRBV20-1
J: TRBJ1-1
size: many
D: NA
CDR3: CSAGAYRDTEAFF
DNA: TGCAGTGCTGGCGCCTACAGGGACACTGAAGCTTTCTTT

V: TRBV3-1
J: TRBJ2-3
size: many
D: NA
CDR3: CASSQGPLGDSQYF
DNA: TGTGCCAGCAGCCAAGGACCCTTGGGAGATTCGCAGTATTTT

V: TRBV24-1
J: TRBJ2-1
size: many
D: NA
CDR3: CATSDLQGGNEQFF
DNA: TGTGCCACCAGTGATTTGCAAGGTGGGAATGAGCAGTTCTTC

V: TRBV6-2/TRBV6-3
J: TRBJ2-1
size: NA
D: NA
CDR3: CASSYKGLPSYNEQFF
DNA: TGTGCCAGCAGTTACAAGGGTCTACCATCCTACAATGAGCAGTTCTTC

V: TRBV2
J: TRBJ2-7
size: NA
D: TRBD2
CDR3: CASIGSGGQSYERYF
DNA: TGTGCCAGCATTGGGAGCGGGGGCCAGTCCTACGAGCGGTACTTC

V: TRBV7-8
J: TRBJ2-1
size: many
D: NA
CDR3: CASSSKQGMDNEQFF
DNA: TGTGCCAGCAGCTCGAAACAGGGAATGGACAATGAGCAGTTCTTC